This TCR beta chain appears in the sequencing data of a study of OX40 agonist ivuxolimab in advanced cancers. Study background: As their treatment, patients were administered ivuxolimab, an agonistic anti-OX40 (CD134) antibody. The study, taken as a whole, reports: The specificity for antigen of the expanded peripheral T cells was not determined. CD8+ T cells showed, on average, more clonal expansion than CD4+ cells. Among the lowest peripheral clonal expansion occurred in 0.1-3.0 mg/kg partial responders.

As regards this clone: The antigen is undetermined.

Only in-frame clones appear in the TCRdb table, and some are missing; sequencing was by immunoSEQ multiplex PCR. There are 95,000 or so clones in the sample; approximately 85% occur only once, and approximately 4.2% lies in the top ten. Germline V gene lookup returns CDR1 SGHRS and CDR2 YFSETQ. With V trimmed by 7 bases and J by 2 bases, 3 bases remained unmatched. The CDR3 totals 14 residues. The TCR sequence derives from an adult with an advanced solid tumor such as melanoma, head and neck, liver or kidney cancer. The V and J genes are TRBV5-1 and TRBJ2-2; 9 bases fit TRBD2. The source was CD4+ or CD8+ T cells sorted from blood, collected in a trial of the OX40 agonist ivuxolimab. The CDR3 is CASSGTSNTGELFF. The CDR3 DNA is TGCGCCAGCTCTGGGACTAGCAACACCGGGGAGCTGTTTTTT.